One and the same sample provided the 23 T cell receptor beta chains below, sequenced in a study of blood T cell repertoires in COVID-19. Here immunoSEQ multiplex PCR was the method, and the copy in TCRdb shows in-frame clones only, minus some. The sample consists of some 200,000 clones, roughly 78% of them appearing once. Sample: peripheral blood. These receptors were collected from a woman aged 40 to 50 with acute or convalescent COVID-19.

The DNA for the CDR3 is TGTGCCATCAGTCAAGGGGGCTCTGGGGCCAACGTCCTGACTTTC. It codes for CAISQGGSGANVLTF. The V gene is TRBV10-3, the J gene TRBJ2-6; maybe TRBD1 (6 bases). V was pared by 5 bases and J by 0 bases, with 8 bases between. The CDR3 runs 15 residues. Germline CDR1 reads ENHRY; CDR2 reads SYGVKD.

V and J are TRBV6-5 and TRBJ2-7, with TRBD2 as a possible D gene (5 bases). The length of the CDR3 is 14 residues. The germline V gene has CDR1 MNHEY and CDR2 SVGAGI. V was clipped by 4 bases and J by 5 bases, with 15 bases between them. CDR3 in amino acids: CASSLEDSSHEQYF. The CDR3 nucleotides are TGTGCCAGCAGTTTGGAGGATTCAAGTCACGAGCAGTACTTC.

V gene TRBV19 combines with J gene TRBJ1-5; 7 bases map to TRBD1. J lost 2 bases, V lost 5 bases, and 9 bases had no gene match. Per the germline V gene, CDR1 is LNHDA and CDR2 is SQIVND (reference sequence). This CDR3 contains 16 residues. The CDR3 DNA reads TGTGCCAGTAGTCCAGCGGACAGGTGGGGCAATCAGCCCCAGCATTTT. Its translation is CASSPADRWGNQPQHF.

CDR3 amino acids: CSASRTLWGEKEKLFF. The DNA for the CDR3 is TGCAGTGCTAGTCGGACATTGTGGGGCGAAAAGGAAAAACTGTTTTTT. The V gene is TRBV20-1, the J gene TRBJ1-4; a possible D gene is TRBD1 (5 bases). The CDR3 has 16 amino acids. Per the germline V gene, CDR1 is DFQATT and CDR2 is SNEGSKA (reference sequence). Trimming removed 3 bases at V and 8 bases at J, with 22 bases between.

DNA of the CDR3: TGTGCCAGCAGTTTGTCCACAACTAATGAAAAACTGTTTTTT. This sequence encodes CASSLSTTNEKLFF. J is TRBJ1-4 and V is TRBV6-5, with no clear D. Trimming stripped 4 bases from V and 0 bases from J, with 6 bases between. Germline V gene data show CDR1 as MNHEY and CDR2 as SVGAGI. This CDR3 has 14 amino acids.

The V gene is TRBV6-5, the J gene TRBJ2-7, with 8 bases identical to TRBD2. V was clipped by 6 bases and J by 4 bases; unmatched bases: 8. Looked up from germline, CDR1 is MNHEY and CDR2 is SVGAGI. There are 14 residues in the CDR3. For the CDR3, the DNA is TGTGCCAGCAGGTCCCGGGGGGGCGTTTACGAGCAGTACTTC. This gives the protein CASRSRGGVYEQYF.

This clone occurred once. This chain joins TRBV20-1 and TRBJ2-7; D unresolved. The CDR3 totals 10 residues. V was pared by 3 bases and J by 5 bases, with 5 bases between. CDR1 is DFQATT, CDR2 SNEGSKA, per germline (reference sequence). The CDR3 loop is CSASQDEQYF. In DNA, the CDR3 is TGCAGTGCTAGCCAGGACGAGCAGTACTTC.

The chain is built from TRBV6-5 and TRBJ1-2; D gene unclear. V was pared by 8 bases and J by 0 bases, with 10 bases between. The CDR3 sequence is 13 residues long. Germline V gives CDR1 MNHEY, CDR2 SVGAGI. The CDR3 here is CASVLVANYGYTF. Written as DNA, the CDR3 is TGTGCCAGCGTCTTGGTAGCTAACTATGGCTACACCTTC.

This chain uses TRBV18 with TRBJ1-2; unclear D gene. V lost 4 bases and J lost 6, with 9 bases in between. The CDR3 loop spans 12 amino acids. Looked up from germline, CDR1 is KGHSH and CDR2 is LQKENI. The CDR3 bases are TGTGCCAGCTCACAAATCGGTGATGGCTACACCTTC. Protein product: CASSQIGDGYTF.

This clone showed up just a few times. J is TRBJ2-7 and V is TRBV14, with D perhaps TRBD2 (5 bases). The germline gives CDR1 SGHDN, CDR2 FVKESK. This CDR3 is built from 14 residues. The ends were cut back, 2 bases at V and 4 bases at J, with 12 bases in the middle. CDR3 in amino acids: CASSQLFTGYEQYF. In DNA, the CDR3 is TGTGCCAGCAGCCAACTATTTACGGGGTACGAGCAGTACTTC.

The chain has TRBV10-3 and TRBJ2-1, with 11 bases fitting TRBD1. Germline V gene data show CDR1 as ENHRY and CDR2 as SYGVKD. CDR3 length: 13 amino acids. Germline trimming cut 6 bases from V and 9 bases from J; bases unmatched to any gene: 4. CDR3 DNA: TGTGCCATCAGCGCCGGGACAGGGGGTGAGCAGTTCTTC. Protein product: CAISAGTGGEQFF.

The chain joins TRBV28 to TRBJ2-7, with TRBD2 identical over 7 bases. This CDR3 comprises 11 residues. The V segment lost 6 bases and the J segment 4 bases; nucleotides outside the gene matches: 0. Germline V gene sequence: CDR1 MDHEN, CDR2 SYDVKM. CDR3 bases: TGTGCCAGCAGGGGGGGGTACGAGCAGTACTTC. It is translated as CASRGGYEQYF.

The V and J genes are TRBV6-5 and TRBJ1-1; the D gene is possibly TRBD1 (5 bases). The CDR3 sequence is 14 residues long. The V end lost 6 bases, the J end lost 5 bases, and 16 bases lay between the germline ends. Germline V gives CDR1 MNHEY, CDR2 SVGAGI. CDR3 nucleotide sequence: TGTGCCAGCAGCTACATAGGTGGGGGGACTGAAGCTTTCTTT. Translated, it gives CASSYIGGGTEAFF.

The rearrangement uses TRBV2 and TRBJ1-2, with TRBD1 matching 10 bases. Germline V gene sequence: CDR1 SNHLY, CDR2 FYNNEI. Trimming at V came to 6 bases and at J to 3 bases, leaving 7 bases not matched to a gene. The CDR3 loop spans 15 amino acids. The CDR3 DNA is TGTGCCAGCAGCTTCGGGACAGGGGAGGACTATGGCTACACCTTC. It translates to CASSFGTGEDYGYTF. Based on the CDR3 plus reference TRBV2 and TRBJ1-2, the full variable domain is EPEVTQTPSHQVTQMGQEVILRCVPISNHLYFYWYRQILGQKVEFLVSFYNNEISEKSEIFDDQFSVERPDGSNFTLKIRSTKLEDSAMYFCASSFGTGEDYGYTFGSGTRLTVV.

The J gene is TRBJ1-5, the V gene TRBV5-5; weak D call: TRBD1 (6 bases). The V gene's germline CDR1 is SGHKS and CDR2 YYEKEE (reference sequence). The CDR3 loop spans 13 amino acids. Trimming stripped 4 bases from V and 7 bases from J, with 12 bases between. The chain's CDR3 is CASSEDSIQPQHF. As DNA, the CDR3 is TGTGCCAGCAGCGAGGACAGCATCCAGCCCCAGCATTTT.

This clone came up a few times. CDR3 nucleotide sequence: TGTGCCAGCAGTTACGGGGGGAATGGCTACACCTTC. Its translation: CASSYGGNGYTF. The rearrangement joins TRBV6-6 to TRBJ1-2, with D possibly TRBD1 on 5 matching bases. The CDR3 sequence is 12 residues long. Germline V gene lookup returns CDR1 MNHNY and CDR2 SVGAGI (reference sequence). The ends were cut back, 2 bases at V and 6 bases at J, with 7 bases in the middle.

The chain couples TRBV7-8 to TRBJ1-3; D is undetermined. Trimming removed 6 bases from V and 6 bases from J, with 18 bases in between. The CDR3 totals 15 residues. The germline V gene encodes CDR1 SGHVS and CDR2 FQNEAQ. The CDR3 spells CASSHDMGIENTIYF. For the CDR3, the DNA is TGTGCCAGCAGTCACGACATGGGTATTGAAAACACCATATATTTT.

V gene TRBV24-1 combines with J gene TRBJ2-1; 8 positions agree with TRBD2. The V gene's germline CDR1 is KGHDR and CDR2 SFDVKD. The CDR3 is 12 amino acids. V shed 12 bases, J shed 5 bases, and the junction held 5 bases outside the gene matches. The CDR3 region has the DNA TGTGCCGCCGGGACTAGAAACAATGAGCAGTTCTTC. Its protein product is CAAGTRNNEQFF.

The V and J genes are TRBV6-5 and TRBJ2-1; D is ambiguous. The germline V and J ends were trimmed by 0 bases and 6 bases, with 9 bases remaining between them. In germline, CDR1 is MNHEY, CDR2 SVGAGI. CDR3 length: 14 residues. CDR3 loop: CASSYSTSLNEQFF. CDR3 in DNA: TGTGCCAGCAGTTACTCGACTTCCCTCAATGAGCAGTTCTTC.

V and J are TRBV25-1 and TRBJ1-1, with unresolved D. The V end was cut by 5 bases, the J end by 5 bases, with 12 bases between. The CDR3 totals 13 residues. The germline gives CDR1 MGHDK, CDR2 SYGVNS. CDR3 in DNA: TGTGCCAGCAGTCTAGAACGGGGAACTGAAGCTTTCTTT. It specifies CASSLERGTEAFF.

The V call is TRBV29-1, the J call TRBJ1-2; 8 bases map to TRBD1. The CDR3 consists of 15 residues. The junction had 13 bases not matched to a gene; V was cut back by 4 bases and J by 6 bases. CDR1 is SQVTM, CDR2 ANQGSEA, per germline. CDR3 sequence: CSVALWPDRVDGYTF. The CDR3 region has the DNA TGCAGCGTTGCGTTGTGGCCGGACAGGGTAGATGGCTACACCTTC.

The gene calls are TRBV7-9 and TRBJ2-3, with TRBD2 identical over 8 bases. J was trimmed by 3 bases and V by 7 bases; bases with no gene match: 12. The CDR3 runs 16 residues. Germline V CDR1 and CDR2: SEHNR, FQNEAQ (reference sequence). CDR3 bases: TGTGCCAGCACCTCACTAGCGGAGGGGGGTACAGATACGCAGTATTTT. Protein sequence: CASTSLAEGGTDTQYF.

This clone was found once. V and J are TRBV27 and TRBJ2-1; no clear D. The ends were cut back, 5 bases at V and 7 bases at J, with 12 bases in the middle. This CDR3 is 13 amino acids long. Per germline, CDR1 MNHEY and CDR2 SMNVEV (reference sequence). CDR3 protein: CASSAPLRNEQFF. CDR3 sequence (DNA): TGTGCCAGCAGTGCCCCGCTGAGGAATGAGCAGTTCTTC.